The clone carrying this T cell receptor (beta chain) was seen a handful of times. The target antigen is unknown. V was shortened by 8 bases and J by 0 bases, with 11 bases between the two germline ends. The germline CDR1 and CDR2 sequences are MGHRA and YSYEKL. This CDR3 has 15 residues. These data originate in a study of Graves' ophthalmopathy and Graves' hyperthyroidism. RNA transcripts served as template for amplifying TCR beta CDR3 sequences. The library came from an HTBI-primed first-round RT-PCR and a second-round multiplex PCR. TCRdb reprocessed the multiplex PCR reads with MiXCR, giving one entry per CDR3 protein. The sample yields roughly 480,000 distinct CDR3 sequences, around 14% seen once. Study-wide results and caveats: For predicting ophthalmopathy progression, the model had about 64% sensitivity and around 72% specificity.

Other autoimmune diseases, uncontrolled infections, pregnancy and lactation each led to patient exclusion. Sequencing was carried out using blood. This clonotype was obtained from a woman aged 25 to 45 with Graves' ophthalmopathy. The V gene is TRBV4-1, the J gene TRBJ2-6; D is unclear. The DNA of the CDR3 is TGCGCCAGCGCGTCCCGTTACTCTGGGGCCAACGTCCTGACTTTC. This translates into CASASRYSGANVLTF.